The 14 T cell receptor beta chains below were found in one sample sequenced in a study of blood T cell repertoires in COVID-19. Only in-frame clones appear in the TCRdb table, and some are missing; sequencing was by immunoSEQ multiplex PCR. This sample has about 100,000 clones; around 80% occur once, and the top ten carry roughly 4.3%. Sequencing was performed on peripheral blood. Receptor source: a man between 65 and 85 years old with acute or convalescent COVID-19.

The chain uses TRBV7-3 and TRBJ2-2; D is undetermined. The germline V gene encodes CDR1 SGHTA and CDR2 FQGTGA. The CDR3 loop spans 17 amino acids. Trimming pared 1 base from V and 0 bases from J, leaving 12 bases between. The CDR3, as DNA: TGTGCCAGCAGCTTAAATGGCGGTATAACGAACACCGGGGAGCTGTTTTTT. Its translation is CASSLNGGITNTGELFF.

This rearrangement joins TRBV2 to TRBJ2-1; no firm D call. Trimming stripped 6 bases from V and 5 bases from J, with 17 bases between. The CDR3 runs 15 residues. Looked up from germline, CDR1 is SNHLY and CDR2 is FYNNEI. The CDR3 nucleotides are TGTGCCAGCAGGGTCTCTTGGGCCAGTCACAATGAGCAGTTCTTC. Translating gives CASRVSWASHNEQFF.

In DNA, the CDR3 is TGTGCCAGCAGGGACAGGGTAGGAGGAAATTCACCCCTCCACTTT. Its protein product is CASRDRVGGNSPLHF. The chain carries TRBV2 and TRBJ1-6, with 8 bases fitting TRBD1. V shed 6 bases, J shed 7 bases, and the junction held 8 bases outside the gene matches. Germline V gives CDR1 SNHLY, CDR2 FYNNEI. This CDR3 has 15 residues.

The chain couples TRBV5-6 to TRBJ1-4; D unresolved. Trimming stripped 0 bases from V and 8 bases from J, with 17 bases between. Per the germline V gene, CDR1 is SGHDT and CDR2 is YYEEEE. The CDR3 loop spans 16 amino acids. The CDR3 protein is CASSLDVRGEREKLFF. The CDR3 nucleotides read TGTGCCAGCAGCTTGGACGTTCGGGGAGAGAGGGAAAAACTGTTTTTT.

This clone has a single count. The chain uses TRBV19 and TRBJ2-1; 10 nucleotides agree with TRBD1. CDR3 length: 16 amino acids. Germline CDR1 is LNHDA and CDR2 is SQIVND (reference sequence). V lost 6 bases and J lost 5; bases outside the gene matches: 10. CDR3: CASSPSSGTGDNEQFF. The DNA of the CDR3 is TGTGCCAGTAGCCCCTCCTCTGGGACAGGGGACAATGAGCAGTTCTTC.

The genes are TRBV2 and TRBJ1-5; 9 nucleotides line up with TRBD1. CDR3 size: 14 residues. Germline assignment: CDR1 SNHLY and CDR2 FYNNEI. With V trimmed by 6 bases and J by 6 bases, 6 bases remained unmatched. Written as DNA, the CDR3 is TGTGCCAGCAGCATGGACAGGGGACGTCAGCCCCAGCATTTT. Translation gives CASSMDRGRQPQHF. The full variable domain, with the rest looked up from reference TRBV2 and TRBJ1-5, is EPEVTQTPSHQVTQMGQEVILRCVPISNHLYFYWYRQILGQKVEFLVSFYNNEISEKSEIFDDQFSVERPDGSNFTLKIRSTKLEDSAMYFCASSMDRGRQPQHFGDGTRLSIL.

This clone was seen just once. V usage is TRBV10-1 and J usage is TRBJ2-2; unclear D gene. The CDR3 is 15 amino acids. Germline-derived CDR1 and CDR2 are WNHNN and SYGVQD (reference sequence). V was clipped by 0 bases and J by 1 base, with 6 bases between them. The CDR3, as DNA: TGCGCCAGCAGTGAGTCGCGAGGGAACACCGGGGAGCTGTTTTTT. Amino acids: CASSESRGNTGELFF.

This rearrangement joins TRBV6-5 to TRBJ2-5; the match to TRBD1 covers 7 bases. Per germline, CDR1 MNHEY and CDR2 SVGAGI. Germline trimming cut 1 base from V and 4 bases from J; bases unmatched to any gene: 3. This CDR3 contains 14 residues. CDR3 protein: CASSYLTGTETQYF. The CDR3 nucleotides read TGTGCCAGCAGTTACTTGACAGGGACAGAGACCCAGTACTTC.

The J gene is TRBJ1-1, the V gene TRBV15, with TRBD1 as a possible D gene (5 bases). The CDR3 runs 14 residues. V was trimmed by 1 base and J by 3 bases, leaving 9 bases between them. Germline loops: CDR1 LNHNV, CDR2 YYDKDF (reference sequence). The CDR3 DNA is TGTGCCACCAGCAGAGTACGGGGGGACACTGAAGCTTTCTTT. Its translation is CATSRVRGDTEAFF.

J is TRBJ2-5 and V is TRBV4-1; no firm D call. The germline gives CDR1 MGHRA, CDR2 YSYEKL. V lost 1 base and J lost 0, with 9 bases in between. The CDR3 consists of 15 residues. The CDR3 region has the DNA TGCGCCAGCAGCCAAGTTAATCTAGACCAAGAGACCCAGTACTTC. Translating it yields CASSQVNLDQETQYF.

The genes are TRBV5-4 and TRBJ1-1; no definite D call. The CDR3 consists of 15 residues. The V gene's germline CDR1 is SGHNT and CDR2 YYREEE (reference sequence). Trimming removed 0 bases from V and 2 bases from J, with 11 bases in between. CDR3 coding DNA: TGTGCCAGCAGCTTGGGAGGTCGTTCAAACACTGAAGCTTTCTTT. Its protein product is CASSLGGRSNTEAFF.

The chain uses TRBV9 and TRBJ1-4, with TRBD1 matching over 8 bases. From germline, CDR1 is SGDLS and CDR2 YYNGEE. The CDR3 is 16 residues long. V was clipped by 0 bases and J by 8 bases; unmatched bases: 9. This CDR3 reads CASSVGLTGVEEKLFF. As DNA, the CDR3 is TGTGCCAGCAGCGTAGGCTTGACAGGGGTAGAGGAAAAACTGTTTTTT.

The chain recombines TRBV3-1 (or the pseudogene TRBV3-2) with TRBJ2-4; 8 bases line up with TRBD2. Germline values: CDR1 LGHDT, CDR2 YNNKEL (reference sequence). After removal of 1 base from V and 6 bases from J, the junction contained 8 bases not matched to a gene. The CDR3 spans 16 residues. The CDR3 coding sequence is TGTGCCAGCAGCCAAGGCGTGGCGGGGGGCCGAAACATTCAGTACTTC. This codes for CASSQGVAGGRNIQYF.

This clone was seen just once. The chain combines TRBV6-5 with TRBJ1-4, with 7 bases matching TRBD1. This CDR3 has 15 amino acids. The V and J ends lost 4 bases and 8 bases, in that order; junction bases with no gene match: 10. Germline lookup yields CDR1 MNHEY and CDR2 SVGAGI. CDR3 sequence: CASSSSGGGGEKLFF. For the CDR3, the DNA is TGTGCCAGCAGTTCGTCAGGGGGTGGAGGAGAAAAACTGTTTTTT.